This TCR beta chain derives from a study of neoadjuvant nivolumab and ipilimumab in lung cancer. Findings of the study overall: Pretherapy blood TCR richness correlated positively with resected tumor richness. TCR richness and clonality were higher in tumors than adjacent uninvolved lung. Only two of four nivolumab-treated tumors gained richness and clonality by surgery.

Germline values: CDR1 LGHNA, CDR2 YSLEER. The CDR3 extends over 15 amino acids. Trimming removed 0 bases from V and 1 base from J, with 8 bases in between. Of note for this clone: Its target is unknown.

This table comes from immunoSEQ multiplex PCR, and its TCRdb copy is limited to in-frame clones, with some not included. In the table there are 19,000 or so clones, roughly 79% of which are singletons. The receptor comes from an adult with non-small cell lung cancer. The chain carries TRBV4-3 and TRBJ2-3; D perhaps matches TRBD1 (6 bases). This specimen was tumor tissue, taken after neoadjuvant nivolumab, alone or with ipilimumab, at or shortly before surgery. CDR3 sequence: CASSQDRQGTDTQYF. Written as DNA, the CDR3 is TGCGCCAGCAGCCAAGACCGACAGGGCACAGATACGCAGTATTTT.